This entry lists 21 T cell receptor beta chains sequenced from one sample in a study of shared clonotypes between healthy human individuals. TCRdb's copy holds only in-frame clones and misses some; the assay was immunoSEQ multiplex PCR. The data hold 560,000 or so clones, with approximately 96% observed a single time. Only CD45RO-negative cells positively selected for CCR7 counted as naive CD8 cells, so terminally differentiated effector memory CD45RA+ cells were excluded. The sequenced sample consisted of naive CD8+ T cells sorted from blood. These TCRs come from a woman aged 25 to 39 in good health.

The chain couples TRBV7-9 to TRBJ1-1; D is uncertain. V gave up 7 bases and J gave up 7 bases, with 10 bases separating them. The CDR3 runs 11 residues. CDR1 SEHNR and CDR2 FQNEAQ come from the germline V gene (reference sequence). CDR3 protein: CASNKIYEAFF. In nucleotides, the CDR3 is TGTGCCAGCAACAAAATCTATGAAGCTTTCTTT.

The rearrangement links TRBV7-3 to TRBJ2-7, with D tentatively TRBD2 (6 bases). The V gene lost 2 bases and the J gene lost 6 bases, with 11 bases spanning the gap. The germline CDR1 and CDR2 sequences are SGHTA and FQGTGA. This CDR3 region has 13 residues. Here the CDR3 DNA reads TGTGCCAGCAGCTTAGTCGGGACTGGCGAGCAGTACTTC. It encodes CASSLVGTGEQYF.

The rearrangement joins TRBV19 to TRBJ1-3; TRBD1 might be the D (5 bases). CDR3 length: 14 residues. CDR1 is LNHDA, CDR2 SQIVND, per germline (reference sequence). V was pared by 6 bases and J by 0 bases, with 9 bases between. The CDR3 loop reads CASSWGISGNTIYF. CDR3 in DNA: TGTGCCAGTAGCTGGGGGATCTCTGGAAACACCATATATTTT. Drawing the rest from reference TRBV19 and TRBJ1-3, the complete variable domain is DGGITQSPKYLFRKEGQNVTLSCEQNLNHDAMYWYRQDPGQGLRLIYYSQIVNDFQKGDIAEGYSVSREKKESFPLTVTSAQKNPTAFYLCASSWGISGNTIYFGEGSWLTVV.

The chain employs TRBV19 and TRBJ1-1; D might be TRBD1 (6 bases). The CDR3 has 14 residues. The germline CDR1 and CDR2 sequences are LNHDA and SQIVND (reference sequence). V was cut by 2 bases and J by 5 bases, with 12 bases left in between. The CDR3 loop reads CASSIRQERTEAFF. For the CDR3, the DNA is TGTGCCAGTAGTATACGACAGGAGAGGACTGAAGCTTTCTTT.

The chain recombines TRBV27 with TRBJ2-1; a possible D gene is TRBD2 (5 bases). The V gene's germline CDR1 is MNHEY and CDR2 SMNVEV (reference sequence). With 7 bases removed from V and 4 bases from J, the gap between germline ends came to 14 bases. The CDR3 consists of 14 residues. In DNA form, the CDR3 reads TGTGCCAGCACCTCAGTCGGGATTTACAATGAGCAGTTCTTC. Protein sequence: CASTSVGIYNEQFF.

This clone occurred once. The sample has other DNA sequences that encode this CDR3 too. The rearrangement links TRBV6-5 to TRBJ1-1; D possibly corresponds to TRBD1 (6 bases). In germline, CDR1 is MNHEY, CDR2 SVGAGI. V was shortened by 6 bases and J by 1 base, with 9 bases between the two germline ends. The CDR3 consists of 13 residues. CDR3 nucleotides: TGTGCCAGCAGCTTACAGGGGAACACTGAAGCTTTCTTT. Translation: CASSLQGNTEAFF.

The chain has TRBV27 and TRBJ2-3, with TRBD2 matching 7 bases. This CDR3 spans 15 amino acids. Germline loops: CDR1 MNHEY, CDR2 SMNVEV (reference sequence). The V gene end was trimmed by 5 bases and the J gene end by 2 bases; junction bases not matched to a gene: 7. The CDR3 coding sequence is TGTGCCAGCAGTGCTCCTAGCGGCCCCACAGATACGCAGTATTTT. This sequence encodes CASSAPSGPTDTQYF.

This chain joins TRBV5-5 and TRBJ2-7; 8 bases line up with TRBD1. From germline, CDR1 is SGHKS and CDR2 YYEKEE (reference sequence). The ends lost 0 bases at V and 1 base at J; junction bases unmatched: 3. The CDR3 extends over 15 amino acids. CDR3 nucleotides: TGTGCCAGCAGCTTGGCAGGGGGCTTATCCTACGAGCAGTACTTC. Protein sequence: CASSLAGGLSYEQYF.

The CDR3 DNA sequence: TGTGCCAGCAGGGGAGGGGGACAGGGACCATCCAATGAGCAGTTCTTC. It encodes CASRGGGQGPSNEQFF. The chain recombines TRBV28 with TRBJ2-1, with 9 bases fitting TRBD1. Germline loops: CDR1 MDHEN, CDR2 SYDVKM. Unmatched junction bases numbered 12, after V lost 6 bases and J lost 6 bases. The CDR3 loop spans 16 amino acids. Combining the CDR3 with reference TRBV28 and TRBJ2-1 gives the whole variable domain DVKVTQSSRYLVKRTGEKVFLECVQDMDHENMFWYRQDPGLGLRLIYFSYDVKMKEKGDIPEGYSVSREKKERFSLILESASTNQTSMYLCASRGGGQGPSNEQFFGPGTRLTVL.

This clone was observed once. This chain links TRBV5-8 with TRBJ2-7, with D maybe TRBD1 (6 bases). Germline CDR1 and CDR2: SGHTS and YDEGEE. CDR3 length: 16 residues. With 3 bases removed from V and 0 bases from J, the gap between germline ends came to 16 bases. CDR3 residues: CASSSLLGQSSYEQYF. The CDR3, as DNA: TGTGCCAGCAGCTCACTCCTCGGACAGAGCTCCTACGAGCAGTACTTC. The full variable domain, completed using reference TRBV5-8 and TRBJ2-7, is EAGVTQSPTHLIKTRGQQATLRCSPISGHTSVYWYQQALGLGLQFLLWYDEGEERNRGNFPPRFSGRQFPNYSSELNVNALELEDSALYLCASSSLLGQSSYEQYFGPGTRLTVT.

V is TRBV6-4 and J is TRBJ1-2; D not resolved. V shed 3 bases and J shed 5 bases, with 13 bases lying between them. The germline CDR1 and CDR2 sequences are MRHNA and SNTAGT. The CDR3 has 14 residues. CDR3 DNA: TGTGCCAGCAGTGAGGGCAGTACCCCTTATGGCTACACCTTC. Translated, it gives CASSEGSTPYGYTF.

This chain joins TRBV2 and TRBJ2-7; D is uncertain. Trimming removed 5 bases from V and 5 bases from J, with 13 bases in between. CDR1 is SNHLY and CDR2 is FYNNEI in the germline V gene. This CDR3 is 13 amino acids long. CDR3 amino acids: CASSPSAVDEQYF. Here the CDR3 DNA reads TGTGCCAGCAGTCCCTCTGCCGTGGACGAGCAGTACTTC.

This clone was seen just once. V is TRBV28 and J is TRBJ2-7; D remains unclear. V lost 5 bases and J lost 3, with 5 bases in between. This CDR3 is 11 amino acids long. The germline CDR1 and CDR2 sequences are MDHEN and SYDVKM. The CDR3: CASSLYYEQYF. CDR3 DNA sequence: TGTGCCAGCAGTCTCTACTACGAGCAGTACTTC.

The chain uses TRBV4-1 and TRBJ2-7; possibly TRBD2 for D (6 bases). The CDR3 runs 16 residues. Looked up from germline, CDR1 is MGHRA and CDR2 is YSYEKL. The V end lost 3 bases, the J end lost 3 bases, and 18 bases lay between the germline ends. The chain's CDR3 is CASSQRETSSLYEQYF. The CDR3 nucleotides are TGCGCCAGCAGCCAGCGTGAAACTAGCTCCCTCTACGAGCAGTACTTC.

The chain couples TRBV21-1 to TRBJ2-7; TRBD2, the table's D call, was not compared with the DNA. TRBV21-1 is a pseudogene locus. The CDR3 has 16 amino acids. The CDR3 DNA is TGTGCCAGCAGCAAAGCCCCCCCTATCTCGAGAGACGAGCAGTACTTC. The encoded protein is CASSKAPPISRDEQYF.

The rearrangement uses TRBV25-1 and TRBJ1-2; 7 bases line up with TRBD1. The CDR3 runs to 14 residues. Germline-derived CDR1 and CDR2 are MGHDK and SYGVNS. Trimming removed 1 base from V and 7 bases from J; junction bases left unmatched: 6. The CDR3 reads CASSEFEGGLGYTF. The CDR3, as DNA: TGTGCCAGCAGTGAATTCGAAGGGGGCCTTGGCTACACCTTC.

The gene calls are TRBV19 and TRBJ2-6, with 7 bases lining up with TRBD1. This CDR3 comprises 17 residues. The germline V gene has CDR1 LNHDA and CDR2 SQIVND (reference sequence). V lost 2 bases to trimming and J lost 0 bases; unmatched junction nucleotides: 4. Here the CDR3 reads CASSIRDSRSGANVLTF. The CDR3 nucleotides read TGTGCCAGTAGTATAAGGGACAGCCGCTCTGGGGCCAACGTCCTGACTTTC. Looking up the rest from reference TRBV19 and TRBJ2-6 gives the full variable domain: DGGITQSPKYLFRKEGQNVTLSCEQNLNHDAMYWYRQDPGQGLRLIYYSQIVNDFQKGDIAEGYSVSREKKESFPLTVTSAQKNPTAFYLCASSIRDSRSGANVLTFGAGSRLTVL.

The gene calls are TRBV9 and TRBJ2-1; a possible D gene is TRBD2 (6 bases). The CDR3 has 15 residues. Trimming stripped 6 bases from V and 8 bases from J, with 21 bases between. From germline, CDR1 is SGDLS and CDR2 YYNGEE. In DNA form, the CDR3 reads TGTGCCAGCACTCAGAATTGGGGGGAAGGGGATGAGCAGTTCTTC. It encodes CASTQNWGEGDEQFF. The whole variable domain, remainder taken from reference TRBV9 and TRBJ2-1, is DSGVTQTPKHLITATGQRVTLRCSPRSGDLSVYWYQQSLDQGLQFLIQYYNGEERAKGNILERFSAQQFPDLHSELNLSSLELGDSALYFCASTQNWGEGDEQFFGPGTRLTVL.

This clone was found once. The gene calls are TRBV7-2 and TRBJ1-1; D is undetermined. Germline values: CDR1 SGHTA, CDR2 FQGNSA. This CDR3 region has 15 residues. V gave up 5 bases and J gave up 0 bases, with 13 bases separating them. This CDR3 is CASSPEAGLNTEAFF. In DNA form, the CDR3 reads TGTGCCAGCAGCCCAGAGGCAGGACTGAACACTGAAGCTTTCTTT.

As for this clone: The sample contains more than one DNA sequence encoding this CDR3. The chain uses TRBV5-1 and TRBJ2-7, with 11 bases fitting TRBD2. V dropped 4 bases and J dropped 3; count of bases not matched to a gene: 3. CDR1 and CDR2 from the germline V gene are SGHRS and YFSETQ. The CDR3 covers 14 residues. In DNA form, the CDR3 reads TGCGCCAGCAGCCCGGGGACTAGCGGCTACGAGCAGTACTTC. Residues: CASSPGTSGYEQYF. Looking up the rest from reference TRBV5-1 and TRBJ2-7 gives the full variable domain: KAGVTQTPRYLIKTRGQQVTLSCSPISGHRSVSWYQQTPGQGLQFLFEYFSETQRNKGNFPGRFSGRQFSNSRSEMNVSTLELGDSALYLCASSPGTSGYEQYFGPGTRLTVT.

This chain joins TRBV21-1 and TRBJ1-1. TRBV21-1 is labeled a pseudogene. The CDR3 runs to 14 residues. Written as DNA, the CDR3 is TGTGCCAGCAGTGGAGACACAATTCGCACTGAAGCTTTCTTT. Protein sequence: CASSGDTIRTEAFF.